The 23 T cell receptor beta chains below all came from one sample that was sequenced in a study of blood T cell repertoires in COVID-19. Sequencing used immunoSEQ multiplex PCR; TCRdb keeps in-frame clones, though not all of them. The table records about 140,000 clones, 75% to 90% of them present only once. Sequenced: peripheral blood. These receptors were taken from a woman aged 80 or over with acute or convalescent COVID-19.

Written as DNA, the CDR3 is TGTGCCAGCAGCCAATCATCAGGGTCCCCTAATGAAAAACTGTTTTTT. Protein product: CASSQSSGSPNEKLFF. The chain carries TRBV7-8 and TRBJ1-4; D possibly corresponds to TRBD1 (5 bases). Trimming removed 5 bases from V and 3 bases from J, with 16 bases in between. Germline V CDR1 and CDR2: SGHVS, FQNEAQ. This CDR3 spans 16 amino acids.

The CDR3 bases are TGTGCCTGGAGCAAGGGACTGGAGAATCAGCCCCAGCATTTT. Its protein product is CAWSKGLENQPQHF. The chain uses TRBV30 and TRBJ1-5; perhaps TRBD1 as D (5 bases). Trimming cost V 3 bases and J 4 bases, with 13 bases left between them. This CDR3 is 14 amino acids long. The germline gives CDR1 GTSNPN, CDR2 SVGIG (reference sequence).

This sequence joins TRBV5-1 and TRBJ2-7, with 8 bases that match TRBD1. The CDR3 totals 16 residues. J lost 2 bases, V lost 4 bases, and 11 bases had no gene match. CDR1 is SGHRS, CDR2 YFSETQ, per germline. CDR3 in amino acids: CASSPRPGTGTYEQYF. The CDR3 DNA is TGCGCCAGCAGCCCACGTCCCGGGACAGGAACCTACGAGCAGTACTTC.

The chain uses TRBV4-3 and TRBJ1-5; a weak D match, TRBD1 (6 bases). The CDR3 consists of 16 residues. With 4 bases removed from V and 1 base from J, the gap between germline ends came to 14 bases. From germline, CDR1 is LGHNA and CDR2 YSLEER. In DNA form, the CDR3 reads TGCGCCAGCAGCCTTATAACAGGGAAGAGCAATCAGCCCCAGCATTTT. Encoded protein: CASSLITGKSNQPQHF.

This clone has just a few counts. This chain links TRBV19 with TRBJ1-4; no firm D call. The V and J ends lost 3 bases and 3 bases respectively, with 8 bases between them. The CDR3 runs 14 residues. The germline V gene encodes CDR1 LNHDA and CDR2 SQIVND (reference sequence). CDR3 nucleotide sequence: TGTGCCAGTAGTATGCAGGTTCCTAATGAAAAACTGTTTTTT. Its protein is CASSMQVPNEKLFF. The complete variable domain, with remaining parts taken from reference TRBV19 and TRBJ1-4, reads DGGITQSPKYLFRKEGQNVTLSCEQNLNHDAMYWYRQDPGQGLRLIYYSQIVNDFQKGDIAEGYSVSREKKESFPLTVTSAQKNPTAFYLCASSMQVPNEKLFFGSGTQLSVL.

CDR3 in DNA: TGCAGCGTCCAGACAGGCAGCAATCAGCCCCAGCATTTT. It encodes CSVQTGSNQPQHF. The chain combines TRBV29-1 with TRBJ1-5; D perhaps matches TRBD1 (6 bases). V lost 6 bases, J lost 1 base, and 10 bases lay in between. The CDR3 extends over 13 amino acids. Germline V gene sequence: CDR1 SQVTM, CDR2 ANQGSEA.

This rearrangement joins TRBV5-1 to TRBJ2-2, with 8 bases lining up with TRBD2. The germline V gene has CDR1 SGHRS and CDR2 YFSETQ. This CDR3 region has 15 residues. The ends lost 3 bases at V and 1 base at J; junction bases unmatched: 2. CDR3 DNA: TGCGCCAGCAGCTATAGCGGGGTGAACACCGGGGAGCTGTTTTTT. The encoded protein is CASSYSGVNTGELFF. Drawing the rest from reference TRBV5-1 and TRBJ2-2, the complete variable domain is KAGVTQTPRYLIKTRGQQVTLSCSPISGHRSVSWYQQTPGQGLQFLFEYFSETQRNKGNFPGRFSGRQFSNSRSEMNVSTLELGDSALYLCASSYSGVNTGELFFGEGSRLTVL.

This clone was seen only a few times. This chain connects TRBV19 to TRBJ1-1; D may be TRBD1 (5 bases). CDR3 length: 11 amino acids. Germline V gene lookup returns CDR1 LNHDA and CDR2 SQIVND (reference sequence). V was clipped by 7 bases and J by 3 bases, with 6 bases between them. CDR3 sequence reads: CASKGDTEAFF. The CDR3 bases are TGTGCCAGTAAAGGGGACACTGAAGCTTTCTTT.

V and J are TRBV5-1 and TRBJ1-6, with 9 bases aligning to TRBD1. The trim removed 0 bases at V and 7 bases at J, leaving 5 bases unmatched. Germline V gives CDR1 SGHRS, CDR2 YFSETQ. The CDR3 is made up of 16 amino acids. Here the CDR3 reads CASSLVGGQGNSPLHF. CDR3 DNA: TGCGCCAGCAGCTTGGTAGGCGGACAGGGGAATTCACCCCTCCACTTT. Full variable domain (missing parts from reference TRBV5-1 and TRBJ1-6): KAGVTQTPRYLIKTRGQQVTLSCSPISGHRSVSWYQQTPGQGLQFLFEYFSETQRNKGNFPGRFSGRQFSNSRSEMNVSTLELGDSALYLCASSLVGGQGNSPLHFGNGTRLTVT.

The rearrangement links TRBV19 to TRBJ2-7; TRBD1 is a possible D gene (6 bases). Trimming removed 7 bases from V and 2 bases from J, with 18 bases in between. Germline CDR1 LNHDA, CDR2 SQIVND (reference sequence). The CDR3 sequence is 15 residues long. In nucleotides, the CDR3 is TGTGCCAGTAAAATTGGGGCACAGGGAACCTACGAGCAGTACTTC. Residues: CASKIGAQGTYEQYF.

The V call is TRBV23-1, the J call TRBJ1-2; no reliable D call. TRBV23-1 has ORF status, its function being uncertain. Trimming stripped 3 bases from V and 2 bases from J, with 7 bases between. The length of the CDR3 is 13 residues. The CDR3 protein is CASSQGRNYGYTF. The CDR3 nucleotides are TGCGCCAGCAGTCAGGGCAGGAACTATGGCTACACCTTC.

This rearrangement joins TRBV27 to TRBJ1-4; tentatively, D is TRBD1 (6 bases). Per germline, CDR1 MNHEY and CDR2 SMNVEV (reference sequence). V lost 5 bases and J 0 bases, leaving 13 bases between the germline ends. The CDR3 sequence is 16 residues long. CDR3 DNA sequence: TGTGCCAGCAGTACAACAGGGCTCGCAACTAATGAAAAACTGTTTTTT. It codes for CASSTTGLATNEKLFF.

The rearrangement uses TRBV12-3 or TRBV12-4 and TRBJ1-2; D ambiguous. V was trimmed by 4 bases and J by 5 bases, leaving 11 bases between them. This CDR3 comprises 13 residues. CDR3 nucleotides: TGTGCCAGCAGTTCAGAGGATAGTTATGGCTACACCTTC. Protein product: CASSSEDSYGYTF.

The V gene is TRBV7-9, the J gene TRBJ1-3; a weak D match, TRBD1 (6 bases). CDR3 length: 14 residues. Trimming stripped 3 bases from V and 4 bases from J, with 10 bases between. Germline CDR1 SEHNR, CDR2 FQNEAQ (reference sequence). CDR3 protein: CASSFGGAGNTIYF. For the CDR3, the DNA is TGTGCCAGCAGCTTCGGGGGGGCAGGAAACACCATATATTTT.

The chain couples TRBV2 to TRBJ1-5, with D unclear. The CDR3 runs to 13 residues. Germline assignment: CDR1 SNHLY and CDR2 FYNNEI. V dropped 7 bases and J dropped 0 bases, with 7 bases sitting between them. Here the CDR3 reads CASKRNSNQPQHF. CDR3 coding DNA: TGTGCCAGCAAGAGAAATAGCAATCAGCCCCAGCATTTT.

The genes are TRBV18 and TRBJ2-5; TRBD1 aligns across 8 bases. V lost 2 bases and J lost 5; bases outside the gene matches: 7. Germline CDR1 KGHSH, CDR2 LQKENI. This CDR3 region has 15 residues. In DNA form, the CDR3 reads TGTGCCAGCTCACCAATTGACAGGGGTGGTGAGACCCAGTACTTC. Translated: CASSPIDRGGETQYF.

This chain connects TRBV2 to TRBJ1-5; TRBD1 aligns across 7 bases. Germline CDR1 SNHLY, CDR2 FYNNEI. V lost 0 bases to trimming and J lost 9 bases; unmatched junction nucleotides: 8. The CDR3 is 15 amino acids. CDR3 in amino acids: CASSEALWTGGPQHF. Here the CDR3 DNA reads TGTGCCAGCAGTGAAGCGCTTTGGACAGGTGGGCCCCAGCATTTT.

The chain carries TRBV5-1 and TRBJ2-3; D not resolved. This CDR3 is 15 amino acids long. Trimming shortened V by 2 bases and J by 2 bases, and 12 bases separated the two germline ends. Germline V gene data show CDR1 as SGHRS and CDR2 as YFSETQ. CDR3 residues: CASSFSGMDTDTQYF. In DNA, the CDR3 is TGCGCCAGCAGCTTTTCAGGAATGGACACAGATACGCAGTATTTT.

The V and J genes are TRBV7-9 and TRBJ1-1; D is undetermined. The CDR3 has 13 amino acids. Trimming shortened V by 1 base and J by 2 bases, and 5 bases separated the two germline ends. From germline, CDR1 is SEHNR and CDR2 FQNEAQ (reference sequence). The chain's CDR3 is CASSLGHNTEAFF. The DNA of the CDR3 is TGTGCCAGCAGCTTAGGACATAACACTGAAGCTTTCTTT.

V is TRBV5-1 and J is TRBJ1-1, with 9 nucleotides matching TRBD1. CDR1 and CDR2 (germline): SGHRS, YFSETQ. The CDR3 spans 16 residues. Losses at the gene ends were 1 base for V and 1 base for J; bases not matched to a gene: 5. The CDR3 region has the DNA TGCGCCAGCAGCTTGTCTCCACAGGGGGCGAACACTGAAGCTTTCTTT. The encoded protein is CASSLSPQGANTEAFF.

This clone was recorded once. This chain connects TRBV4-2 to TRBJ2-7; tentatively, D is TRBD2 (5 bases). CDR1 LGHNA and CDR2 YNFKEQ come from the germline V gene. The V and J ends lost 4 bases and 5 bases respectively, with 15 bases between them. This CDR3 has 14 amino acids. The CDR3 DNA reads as TGTGCCAGCAGCCGGTCGGGGTTCATGAACGAGCAGTACTTC. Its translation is CASSRSGFMNEQYF.

The CDR3 protein is CASRAGPWSGYTF. As DNA, the CDR3 is TGTGCCAGCAGAGCGGGCCCCTGGAGTGGCTACACCTTC. V and J are TRBV2 and TRBJ1-2; D gene uncertain. CDR3 size: 13 residues. Germline V gene lookup returns CDR1 SNHLY and CDR2 FYNNEI. V was cut by 6 bases and J by 7 bases, with 15 bases left in between.

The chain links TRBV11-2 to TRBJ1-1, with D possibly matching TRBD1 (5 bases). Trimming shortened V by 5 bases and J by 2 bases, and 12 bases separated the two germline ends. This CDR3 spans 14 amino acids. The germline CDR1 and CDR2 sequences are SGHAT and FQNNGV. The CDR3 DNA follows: TGTGCCAGCAGCCGACAGACCCTAAACACTGAAGCTTTCTTT. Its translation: CASSRQTLNTEAFF.